The rows below give T cell receptor beta chains drawn from one sample of a study of blood T cell repertoires in COVID-19. Here immunoSEQ multiplex PCR was the method, and the copy in TCRdb shows in-frame clones only, minus some. The sample lists about 270,000 clones, roughly nine tenths seen once, with 8.5% to 9% in the top ten. What was sequenced was peripheral blood. The receptor set was obtained from a man aged 35-49 years with active or convalescent COVID-19. The CDR3 runs from the conserved cysteine through the conserved F or W. D genes are given only for firm matches. Some rows have no size entry. The others give once, few or many, or a class for an expanded clone.

TRBJ1-1 | . | TRBV6-5 | . | TGTGCCAGCAGTTACTCACCAATCAGGGCCACTGAAGCTTTCTTT | CASSYSPIRATEAFF
TRBJ1-2 | . | TRBV2 | . | TGTGCCAGCAGTGAAGTAACAGCAGAATATGGCTACACCTTC | CASSEVTAEYGYTF
TRBJ1-1 | TRBD1 | TRBV3-1/TRBV3-2 | few | TGTGCCAGCAGCCGCCCGGACAGGGGACAACTGGAAGCTTTCTTT | CASSRPDRGQLEAFF
TRBJ2-7 | . | TRBV6-5 | . | TGTGCCAGCAGTAACGCTTTAACGGGAGATGAAGAGCAGTACTTC | CASSNALTGDEEQYF
TRBJ1-1 | . | TRBV5-5 | few | TGTGCCAGCAGCTTAGAAGCCATGAACACTGAAGCTTTCTTT | CASSLEAMNTEAFF
TRBJ1-6 | TRBD1 | TRBV6-5 | . | TGTGCCAGCACCGACTCAAGACAGGGGAATTCACCCCTCCACTTT | CASTDSRQGNSPLHF
TRBJ1-4 | TRBD1 | TRBV9 | . | TGTGCCAGTGCGGGACCGGGACAGGGAAATGAAAAACTGTTTTTT | CASAGPGQGNEKLFF
TRBJ1-2 | . | TRBV27 | . | TGTGCCAGCAGTTCGCTGGGGCCGGACAGAGCTAACTATGGCTACACCTTC | CASSSLGPDRANYGYTF
TRBJ1-6 | TRBD1 | TRBV5-4 | . | TGTGCCAGCAGCTTAGACAGGGGTAATTCACCCCTCCACTTT | CASSLDRGNSPLHF
TRBJ1-4 | TRBD1 | TRBV5-1 | . | TGCGCCAGCAGCCAAACGCCACAGGGGGCAGGAGAAAAACTGTTTTTT | CASSQTPQGAGEKLFF
TRBJ1-1 | . | TRBV7-2 | . | TGTGCCAGCACCGGGTCCACGGGGAACACTGAAGCTTTCTTT | CASTGSTGNTEAFF
TRBJ2-7 | . | TRBV25-1 | . | TGTGCCAGCAGTGGGTTTGGGGAGCACGAGCAGTACTTC | CASSGFGEHEQYF
TRBJ1-5 | . | TRBV7-8 | . | TGTGCCAGCAGCGCCCTCATTCGGGGGGCTTATGGCAATCAGCCCCAGCATTTT | CASSALIRGAYGNQPQHF
TRBJ2-1 | . | TRBV18 | . | TGTGCCAGCTCACCTCAGCGGACAGTCGATGAGCAGTTCTTC | CASSPQRTVDEQFF
TRBJ1-5 | TRBD1 | TRBV12-5 | . | TGTGCTAGTGGTTTGGGCCGGGACAGGGGTGATCAGCCCCAGCATTTT | CASGLGRDRGDQPQHF
TRBJ2-3 | . | TRBV13 | few | TGTGCCAGCAGCCCCCAGGGTGCAGATACGCAGTATTTT | CASSPQGADTQYF